One sample yielded the 6 T cell receptor beta chains listed below, sequenced in a study of shared clonotypes between healthy human individuals. Repertoires were generated with immunoSEQ multiplex PCR, while TCRdb's copy carries only in-frame clones and drops some. The repertoire has roughly 650,000 clones, roughly 97% of them found once; the top ten carry roughly 0.055%. Sequencing was carried out using naive CD4+ T cells sorted from blood. As to subset: CD45RA+ positively selected. The receptors derive from a young woman in good health.

The chain couples TRBV11-2 to TRBJ2-7, with D maybe TRBD2 (6 bases). The CDR3 covers 15 residues. The germline V gene encodes CDR1 SGHAT and CDR2 FQNNGV. V was shortened by 5 bases and J by 4 bases, with 18 bases between the two germline ends. CDR3 sequence reads: CASSTAGSQKYEQYF. The CDR3 DNA follows: TGTGCCAGCAGCACCGCCGGGAGTCAGAAATACGAGCAGTACTTC.

The chain recombines TRBV5-3 with TRBJ2-7; possibly TRBD1 for D (5 bases). TRBV5-3 is filed as an ORF, its function uncertain. The CDR3 has 14 amino acids. Trimming stripped 8 bases from V and 3 bases from J, with 18 bases between. The CDR3 DNA reads TGTGCCAGCAGCCGTAGACAGCCAAGCTACGAGCAGTACTTC. Its protein is CASSRRQPSYEQYF.

The J gene is TRBJ2-3, the V gene TRBV30; 9 nucleotides line up with TRBD2. This CDR3 region has 16 residues. CDR1 and CDR2 from the germline V gene are GTSNPN and SVGIG (reference sequence). The J segment lost 2 bases and the V segment lost 1 base, leaving 7 bases of the junction unmatched. The CDR3 region is CAWSATSGLPTDTQYF. The CDR3 DNA reads TGTGCCTGGAGTGCGACTAGCGGATTACCCACAGATACGCAGTATTTT.

This rearrangement joins TRBV27 to TRBJ2-7, with 7 positions matching TRBD2. Germline V lookup: CDR1 MNHEY, CDR2 SMNVEV (reference sequence). CDR3 size: 15 residues. Trimming removed 5 bases from V and 7 bases from J; junction bases left unmatched: 14. In DNA, the CDR3 is TGTGCCAGCAGTGATACACACTCCGGGGGGAGGGAGCAGTACTTC. Translation gives CASSDTHSGGREQYF.

This clone was seen just once. The chain employs TRBV7-9 and TRBJ2-6; D is undetermined. V lost 1 base and J lost 0, with 4 bases in between. CDR3 length equals 15 residues. CDR1 is SEHNR, CDR2 FQNEAQ, per germline (reference sequence). CDR3 region: CASSLGLSGANVLTF. The CDR3 nucleotides are TGTGCCAGCAGCTTAGGTCTCTCTGGGGCCAACGTCCTGACTTTC.

V gene TRBV9 combines with J gene TRBJ1-2, with D perhaps matching TRBD1 (5 bases). The germline CDR1 and CDR2 sequences are SGDLS and YYNGEE. Trimming pared 2 bases from V and 4 bases from J, leaving 12 bases between. CDR3 size: 14 residues. CDR3 loop: CASSVLTASYGYTF. Written as DNA, the CDR3 is TGTGCCAGCAGCGTTTTGACAGCCTCCTATGGCTACACCTTC.